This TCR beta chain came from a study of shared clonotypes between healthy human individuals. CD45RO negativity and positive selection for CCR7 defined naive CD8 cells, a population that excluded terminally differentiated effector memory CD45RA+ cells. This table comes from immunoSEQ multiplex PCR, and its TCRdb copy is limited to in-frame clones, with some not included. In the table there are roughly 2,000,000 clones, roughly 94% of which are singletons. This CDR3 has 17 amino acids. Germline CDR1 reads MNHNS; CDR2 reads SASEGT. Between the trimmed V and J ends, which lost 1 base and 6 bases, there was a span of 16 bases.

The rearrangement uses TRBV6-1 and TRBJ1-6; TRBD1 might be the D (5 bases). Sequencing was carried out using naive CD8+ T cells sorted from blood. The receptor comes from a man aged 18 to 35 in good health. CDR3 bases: TGTGCCAGCAGTGAAGGTCGGGGGGGACTGTCTAATTCACCCCTCCACTTT. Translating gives CASSEGRGGLSNSPLHF.